This T cell receptor (beta chain) derives from a study of CD8+ T cells in alopecia areata. Study as a whole: Treatment comprised oral tofacitinib, 5 to 10 mg twice daily, in treated patients.

The V gene lost 2 bases and the J gene lost 0 bases, with 14 bases spanning the gap. CDR1 is GTSNPN, CDR2 SVGIG, per germline (reference sequence). CDR3 length: 17 amino acids. This clone was found once. The antigen is undetermined. RNA, once extracted, was reverse transcribed into cDNA for use as the sequencing template. TCRdb's copy holds only in-frame clones and misses some; the assay was immunoSEQ multiplex PCR. The sample shows approximately 180,000 clones, 53% of them seen only once. Overall study findings and caveats: Higher clonality and more expanded CD8+ clones appeared in lesional than normal scalp. Uncertainty about whether baseline CD8+ expansion is linked to response remains, with one nonresponder.

Treatment indicated: oral pan-JAK inhibitor, 5-10 mg twice daily. V and J are TRBV30 and TRBJ1-6, with unresolved D. The sample here was CD8+ T cells sorted from blood, taken at week 24, from a patient treated with tofacitinib. The clonotype comes from a human donor with alopecia areata. CDR3 coding DNA: TGTGCCTGGAGTTCCTCTACTGAGAGCTCCTATAATTCACCCCTCCACTTT. Its protein product is CAWSSSTESSYNSPLHF.